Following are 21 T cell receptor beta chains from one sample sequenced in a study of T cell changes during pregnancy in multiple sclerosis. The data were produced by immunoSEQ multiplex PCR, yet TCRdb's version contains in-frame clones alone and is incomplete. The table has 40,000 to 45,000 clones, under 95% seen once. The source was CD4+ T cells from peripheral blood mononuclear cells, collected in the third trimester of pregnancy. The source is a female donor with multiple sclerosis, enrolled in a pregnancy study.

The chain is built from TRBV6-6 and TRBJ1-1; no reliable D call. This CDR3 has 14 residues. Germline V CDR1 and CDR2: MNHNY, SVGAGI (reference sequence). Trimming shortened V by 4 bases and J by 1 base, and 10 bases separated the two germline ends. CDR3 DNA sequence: TGTGCCAGCAGTTCGTGGCAGTCGAACACTGAAGCTTTCTTT. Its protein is CASSSWQSNTEAFF.

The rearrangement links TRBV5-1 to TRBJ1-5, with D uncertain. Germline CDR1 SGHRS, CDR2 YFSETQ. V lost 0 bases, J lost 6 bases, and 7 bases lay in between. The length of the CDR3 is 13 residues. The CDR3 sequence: CASSLGAGQPQHF. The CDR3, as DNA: TGCGCCAGCAGCTTGGGGGCTGGTCAGCCCCAGCATTTT.

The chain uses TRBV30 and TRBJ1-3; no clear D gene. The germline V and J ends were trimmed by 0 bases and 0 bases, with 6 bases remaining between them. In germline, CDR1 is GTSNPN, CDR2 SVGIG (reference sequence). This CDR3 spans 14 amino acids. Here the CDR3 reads CAWSVGLSGNTIYF. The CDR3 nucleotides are TGTGCCTGGAGTGTAGGACTCTCTGGAAACACCATATATTTT.

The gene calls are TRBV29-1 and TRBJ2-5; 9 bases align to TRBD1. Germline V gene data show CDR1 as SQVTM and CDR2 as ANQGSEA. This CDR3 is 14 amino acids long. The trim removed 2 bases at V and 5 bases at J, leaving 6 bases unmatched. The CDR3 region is CSVERGQGGETQYF. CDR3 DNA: TGCAGCGTTGAACGGGGACAGGGAGGGGAGACCCAGTACTTC. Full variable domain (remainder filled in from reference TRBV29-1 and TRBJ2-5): SAVISQKPSRDICQRGTSLTIQCQVDSQVTMMFWYRQQPGQSLTLIATANQGSEATYESGFVIDKFPISRPNLTFSTLTVSNMSPEDSSIYLCSVERGQGGETQYFGPGTRLLVL.

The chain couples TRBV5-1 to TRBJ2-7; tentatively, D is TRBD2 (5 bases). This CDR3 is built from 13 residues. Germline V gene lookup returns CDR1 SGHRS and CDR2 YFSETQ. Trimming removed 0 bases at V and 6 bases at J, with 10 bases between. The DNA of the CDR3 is TGCGCCAGCAGCTTGGCCGAGGGTTCCGAGCAGTACTTC. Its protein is CASSLAEGSEQYF.

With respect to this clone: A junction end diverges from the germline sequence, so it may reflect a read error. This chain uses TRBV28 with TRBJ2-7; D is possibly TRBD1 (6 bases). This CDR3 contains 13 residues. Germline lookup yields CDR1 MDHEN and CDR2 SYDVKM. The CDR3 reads CASRKQGSHEQYF. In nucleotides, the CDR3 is TGTGCCAGCCGAAAACAGGGCTCCCACGAGCAGTACTTC.

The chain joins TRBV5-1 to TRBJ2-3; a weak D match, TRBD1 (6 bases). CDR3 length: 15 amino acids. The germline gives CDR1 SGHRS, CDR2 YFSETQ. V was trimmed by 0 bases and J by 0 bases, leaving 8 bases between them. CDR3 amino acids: CASSLAGDSTDTQYF. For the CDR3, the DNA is TGCGCCAGCAGCTTGGCAGGGGACAGCACAGATACGCAGTATTTT.

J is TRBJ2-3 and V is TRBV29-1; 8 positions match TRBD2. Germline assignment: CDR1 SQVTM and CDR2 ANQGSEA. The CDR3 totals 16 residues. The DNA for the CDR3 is TGCGGCGGGAATGGGCTAGCGGGTAGACGGGCAGATACGCAGTATTTT. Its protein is CGGNGLAGRRADTQYF.

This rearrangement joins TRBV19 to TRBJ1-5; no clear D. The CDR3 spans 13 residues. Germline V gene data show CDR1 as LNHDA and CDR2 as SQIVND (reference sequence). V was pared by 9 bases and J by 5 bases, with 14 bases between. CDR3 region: CASRVGPHQPQHF. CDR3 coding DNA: TGTGCCAGCCGCGTCGGTCCCCATCAGCCCCAGCATTTT.

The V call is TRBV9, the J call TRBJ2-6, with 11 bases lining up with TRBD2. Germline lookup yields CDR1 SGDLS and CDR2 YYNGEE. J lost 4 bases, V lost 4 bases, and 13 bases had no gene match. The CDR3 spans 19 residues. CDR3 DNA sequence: TGTGCCAGCAGCCCCCGGATTAGCGGGGGGGCGGGCGGGGCCAACGTCCTGACTTTC. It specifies CASSPRISGGAGGANVLTF.

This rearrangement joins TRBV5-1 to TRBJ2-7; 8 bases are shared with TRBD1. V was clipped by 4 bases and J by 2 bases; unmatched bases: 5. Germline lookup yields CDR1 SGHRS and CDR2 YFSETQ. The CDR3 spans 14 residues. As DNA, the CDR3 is TGCGCCAGCAGCGCCTCGGACAGGGCCTACGAGCAGTACTTC. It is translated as CASSASDRAYEQYF.

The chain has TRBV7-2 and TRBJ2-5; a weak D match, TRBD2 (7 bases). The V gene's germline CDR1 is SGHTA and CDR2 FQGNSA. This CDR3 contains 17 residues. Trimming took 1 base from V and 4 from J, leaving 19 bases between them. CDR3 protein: CASSLGAVGGGRETQYF. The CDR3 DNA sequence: TGTGCCAGCAGCTTAGGGGCCGTAGGGGGGGGCCGAGAGACCCAGTACTTC.

This CDR3 is CASSLATTNEQFF. The CDR3 bases are TGTGCCAGCAGCTTAGCAACTACCAATGAGCAGTTCTTC. The chain combines TRBV7-2 with TRBJ2-1, with unresolved D. The CDR3 consists of 13 residues. The ends were cut back, 0 bases at V and 6 bases at J, with 6 bases in the middle. Per germline, CDR1 SGHTA and CDR2 FQGNSA.

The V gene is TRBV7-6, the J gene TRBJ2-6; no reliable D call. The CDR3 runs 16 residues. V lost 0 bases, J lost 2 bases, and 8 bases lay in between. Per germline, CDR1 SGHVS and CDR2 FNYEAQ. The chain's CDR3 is CASSLARLAGANVLTF. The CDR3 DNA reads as TGTGCCAGCAGCTTAGCCCGACTTGCTGGGGCCAACGTCCTGACTTTC.

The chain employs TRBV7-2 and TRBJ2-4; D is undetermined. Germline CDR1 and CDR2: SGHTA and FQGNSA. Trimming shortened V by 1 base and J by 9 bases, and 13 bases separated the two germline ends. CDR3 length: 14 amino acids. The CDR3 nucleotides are TGTGCCAGCAGCTTAGGACTGAGCGAAGGCATTCAGTACTTC. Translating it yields CASSLGLSEGIQYF. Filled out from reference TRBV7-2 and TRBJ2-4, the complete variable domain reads GAGVSQSPSNKVTEKGKDVELRCDPISGHTALYWYRQSLGQGLEFLIYFQGNSAPDKSGLPSDRFSAERTGGSVSTLTIQRTQQEDSAVYLCASSLGLSEGIQYFGAGTRLSVL.

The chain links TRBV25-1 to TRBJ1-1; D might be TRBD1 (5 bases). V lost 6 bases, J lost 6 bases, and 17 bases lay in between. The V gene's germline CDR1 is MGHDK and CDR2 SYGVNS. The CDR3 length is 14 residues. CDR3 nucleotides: TGTGCCAGCAGACCTCAAGGGGAATTCTCTGAAGCTTTCTTT. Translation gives CASRPQGEFSEAFF.

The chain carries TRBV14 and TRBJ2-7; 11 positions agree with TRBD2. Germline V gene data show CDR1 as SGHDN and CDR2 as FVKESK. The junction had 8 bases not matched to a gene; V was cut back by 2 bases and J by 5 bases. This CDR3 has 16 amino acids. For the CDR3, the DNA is TGTGCCAGCAGCCAACTAGCGGGGGGCACCAGCCACGAGCAGTACTTC. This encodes CASSQLAGGTSHEQYF. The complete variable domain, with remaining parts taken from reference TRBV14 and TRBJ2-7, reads EAGVTQFPSHSVIEKGQTVTLRCDPISGHDNLYWYRRVMGKEIKFLLHFVKESKQDESGMPNNRFLAERTGGTYSTLKVQPAELEDSGVYFCASSQLAGGTSHEQYFGPGTRLTVT.

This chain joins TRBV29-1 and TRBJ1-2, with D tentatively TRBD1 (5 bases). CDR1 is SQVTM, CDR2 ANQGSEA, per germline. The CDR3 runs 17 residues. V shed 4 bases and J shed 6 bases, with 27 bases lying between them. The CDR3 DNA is TGCAGCGTTGTTGTGCAGGTTACACCCCGGAGGGGAGATGGCTACACCTTC. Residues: CSVVVQVTPRRGDGYTF.

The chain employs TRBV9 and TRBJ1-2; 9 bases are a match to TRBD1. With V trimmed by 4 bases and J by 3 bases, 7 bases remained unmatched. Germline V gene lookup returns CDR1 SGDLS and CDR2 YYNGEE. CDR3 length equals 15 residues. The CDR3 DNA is TGTGCCAGCAGCCTACAGGGGGCGCGGGACTATGGCTACACCTTC. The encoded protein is CASSLQGARDYGYTF.

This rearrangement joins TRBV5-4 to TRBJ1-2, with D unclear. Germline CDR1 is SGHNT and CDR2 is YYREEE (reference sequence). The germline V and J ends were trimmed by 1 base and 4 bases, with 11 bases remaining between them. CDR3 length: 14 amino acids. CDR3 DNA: TGTGCCAGCAGCTTGCCAGAGGGTTCCTATGGCTACACCTTC. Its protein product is CASSLPEGSYGYTF.

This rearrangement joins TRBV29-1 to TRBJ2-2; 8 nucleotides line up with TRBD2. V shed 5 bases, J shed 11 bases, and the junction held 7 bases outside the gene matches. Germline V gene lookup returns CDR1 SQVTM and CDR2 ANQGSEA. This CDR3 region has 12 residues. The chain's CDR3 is CSVLSRGGELFF. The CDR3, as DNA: TGCAGCGTTCTGTCCCGGGGGGGAGAGCTGTTTTTT.